This T cell receptor (beta chain) was sequenced in a study of memory CD4+ T cells and cytomegalovirus serostatus. Study-wide background: Donors were healthy Belgian adults, several CMV seropositive and some 24 seronegative. Study-wide results and limits: CMV serostatus prediction reached median AUC 0.95, or 0.91 with US-trained model.

Single viable CD3+CD4+CD8-CD45RO+ cells were sorted as the memory CD4+ T cells. The method was immunoSEQ multiplex PCR; TCRdb's version includes in-frame clones alone and lacks a portion of them. The repertoire holds around 63,000 clones, with roughly 76% as singletons. Germline V gene lookup returns CDR1 MDHEN and CDR2 SYDVKM. Trimming took 3 bases from V and 5 from J; bases not matched to a gene: 12. The CDR3 has 16 residues. This clone came up a few times. As yet, its antigen is unknown. The sequencing input was memory CD4+ T cells from blood. This TCR came from an adult in good health and CMV-seropositive. This chain connects TRBV28 to TRBJ2-5; 7 bases agree with TRBD1. CDR3 amino acids: CASSFRKGAREETQYF. The CDR3 DNA reads TGTGCCAGCAGTTTCCGCAAGGGGGCCAGGGAGGAGACCCAGTACTTC.